This TCR beta chain was identified in a study of T cell responses to AZD1222 COVID-19 vaccine. Study-wide results and caveats: Once two AZD1222 doses were given, Spike-specific TCR breadth and depth went up. There were repertoire samples only from the period after the peak T cell response. Among spike-specific TCRs, nearly half reportedly target unmutated variant regions.

Profiled with immunoSEQ multiplex PCR; TCRdb holds only in-frame clones, not every one. The data show about 83,000 clones, approximately 89% seen once. The CDR3 sequence is 17 residues long. V shed 4 bases and J 7 bases; nucleotides not matched to a gene: 14. Germline CDR1 reads LGHDT; CDR2 reads YNNKEL (reference sequence). A word on this clone: Antigen: not known.

V usage is TRBV3-1 (or the pseudogene TRBV3-2) and J usage is TRBJ2-1, with 9 bases aligning to TRBD2. Here the sequenced sample was peripheral blood, taken 28 days after the second AZD1222 dose. This TCR derives from an adult who received the AZD1222 COVID-19 vaccine. The CDR3 sequence is CASSPNRVAGVGNEQFF. The CDR3 DNA reads as TGTGCCAGCAGCCCAAATAGGGTAGCGGGAGTGGGAAATGAGCAGTTCTTC.